The rows below give T cell receptor beta chains drawn from one sample of a study of control samples from healthy donors and cancer patients. Using immunoSEQ multiplex PCR, the repertoire was profiled, and TCRdb retains in-frame clones only, with some absent. The profile shows roughly 20,000 clones, 84% of them singletons. Material for sequencing was PBMCs. Receptor source: a woman aged 65 to 85 with lung cancer. Each CDR3 is given with its conserved first and last residue. Fields, in order: J gene, D gene, V gene, clone size, CDR3 DNA, CDR3 protein. A D gene is named only where the DNA matches it firmly. Rows may omit the clone size; those that give it use once, few, many or a size class.

J: TRBJ2-7; D: TRBD1; V: TRBV6-2/TRBV6-3; size: few; DNA: TGTGCCAGCAGCCGAAGGGATTGGACAGGGAACTACGAGCAGTACTTC; CDR3: CASSRRDWTGNYEQYF
J: TRBJ2-5; D: -; V: TRBV28; size: -; DNA: TGTGCCAGCAGCTTCTTAGCGGCCCAAGAGACCCAGTACTTC; CDR3: CASSFLAAQETQYF
J: TRBJ1-1; D: TRBD1; V: TRBV3-1/TRBV3-2; size: -; DNA: TGTGCCAGCAGCACGCGACAGGGGTACACTGAAGCTTTCTTT; CDR3: CASSTRQGYTEAFF
J: TRBJ1-1; D: -; V: TRBV30; size: -; DNA: TGTGCCTGGAGTGTTGTAGGAAATGAAGCTTTCTTT; CDR3: CAWSVVGNEAFF
J: TRBJ1-1; D: -; V: TRBV9; size: -; DNA: TGTGCCAGCAGCGCCGGAGGGAACAGGAACACTGAAGCTTTCTTT; CDR3: CASSAGGNRNTEAFF
J: TRBJ1-2; D: -; V: TRBV3-1/TRBV3-2; size: -; DNA: TGTGCCAGCAGCCCTTCGGGGGGAGGCGGCTACACCTTC; CDR3: CASSPSGGGGYTF
J: TRBJ2-3; D: -; V: TRBV6-5; size: -; DNA: TGTGCCAGCAGTTTTTCAGGGGCAGATACGCAGTATTTT; CDR3: CASSFSGADTQYF
J: TRBJ1-1; D: -; V: TRBV28; size: -; DNA: TGTGCCAGCAGTTACACACCACTAGGACGGACTGAAGCTTTCTTT; CDR3: CASSYTPLGRTEAFF
J: TRBJ2-1; D: TRBD2; V: TRBV19; size: few; DNA: TGTGCCAGTAGTATAGAGACGGGACTAGCGGAACACAATGAGCAGTTCTTC; CDR3: CASSIETGLAEHNEQFF
J: TRBJ1-1; D: TRBD1; V: TRBV7-2; size: -; DNA: TGTGCCAGCAGCTACAGGGGCGGCCCGAACACTGAAGCTTTCTTT; CDR3: CASSYRGGPNTEAFF
J: TRBJ2-1; D: -; V: TRBV7-2; size: -; DNA: TGTGCCAGCAGCTTAGATAGGGGACTCTACAATGAGCAGTTCTTC; CDR3: CASSLDRGLYNEQFF
J: TRBJ2-7; D: -; V: TRBV12-3/TRBV12-4; size: -; DNA: TGTGCCAGCAGTTTAGCAGGGTCCTACGAGCAGTACTTC; CDR3: CASSLAGSYEQYF
J: TRBJ2-2; D: -; V: TRBV15; size: -; DNA: TGTGCCACCAGCAGAGACACTACCGGGGAGCTGTTTTTT; CDR3: CATSRDTTGELFF
J: TRBJ1-3; D: -; V: TRBV6-5; size: -; DNA: TGTGCCAGCAGTCTCCTATACAGCTCTGGAAACACCATATATTTT; CDR3: CASSLLYSSGNTIYF
J: TRBJ1-2; D: -; V: TRBV28; size: -; DNA: TGTGCCAGCAGTTCCCCTGACGGAAACTATGGCTACACCTTC; CDR3: CASSSPDGNYGYTF
J: TRBJ2-1; D: -; V: TRBV7-2; size: -; DNA: TGTGCCAGCAGCTTTAAAGAGGGTTTAAGCCCTCTCTCCCATGAGCAGTTCTTC; CDR3: CASSFKEGLSPLSHEQFF
J: TRBJ2-1; D: TRBD2; V: TRBV9; size: once; DNA: TGTGCCAGCAGCCCATCTAGCGGGAGGGCTAATGAGCAGTTCTTC; CDR3: CASSPSSGRANEQFF
J: TRBJ1-1; D: -; V: TRBV10-3; size: -; DNA: TGTGCCATCAGTGGGGCGGATATGAACACTGAAGCTTTCTTT; CDR3: CAISGADMNTEAFF
J: TRBJ2-1; D: TRBD1; V: TRBV24-1; size: -; DNA: TGTGCCACCAGTGACCGCGGGACAGGGAATTTATTAGGCAATGAGCAGTTCTTC; CDR3: CATSDRGTGNLLGNEQFF
J: TRBJ2-7; D: TRBD2; V: TRBV5-6; size: -; DNA: TGTGCCAGCAGCCCTAGCGGGAGCCTCTTTTACGAGCAGTACTTC; CDR3: CASSPSGSLFYEQYF
J: TRBJ2-3; D: -; V: TRBV7-2; size: -; DNA: TGTGCCAGCAGCTTAGTTAGCGGAGATACGCAGTATTTT; CDR3: CASSLVSGDTQYF
J: TRBJ1-5; D: -; V: TRBV29-1; size: -; DNA: TGCAGCGTTGGGGGATCTCAGCCCCAGCATTTT; CDR3: CSVGGSQPQHF
J: TRBJ1-2; D: -; V: TRBV30; size: -; DNA: TGTGCCTGGAGTGTGGGGACGTCTGGCTACACCTTC; CDR3: CAWSVGTSGYTF
J: TRBJ2-3; D: TRBD2; V: TRBV7-6; size: -; DNA: TGTGCCAGCAGCTTAGCGCTAGCGGGTTCAAGGGATACGCAGTATTTT; CDR3: CASSLALAGSRDTQYF
J: TRBJ2-2; D: -; V: TRBV7-2; size: -; DNA: TGTGCCAGCAGCTTAGAAGGAGGGAAGACCGGGGAGCTGTTTTTT; CDR3: CASSLEGGKTGELFF
J: TRBJ1-1; D: -; V: TRBV7-9; size: few; DNA: TGTGCCAGCAGCTTAAACCACCGAGACACTGAAGCTTTCTTT; CDR3: CASSLNHRDTEAFF
J: TRBJ1-2; D: -; V: TRBV5-1; size: -; DNA: TGCGCCAGCACGACCCGAGGGGGGAATGGCTACACCTTC; CDR3: CASTTRGGNGYTF
J: TRBJ2-2; D: TRBD1; V: TRBV7-9; size: once; DNA: TGTGCCAGCAGCCAACAGGGGGCTTACACCGGGGAGCTGTTTTTT; CDR3: CASSQQGAYTGELFF
J: TRBJ2-1; D: TRBD2; V: TRBV5-4; size: -; DNA: TGTGCCAGCAGTCGAGGACTAGCGGGAGAGGATGAGCAGTTCTTC; CDR3: CASSRGLAGEDEQFF
J: TRBJ1-1; D: -; V: TRBV5-6; size: -; DNA: TGTGCCAGCAGCTTGGACAGTCCTTCCGAAGCTTTCTTT; CDR3: CASSLDSPSEAFF
J: TRBJ1-1; D: -; V: TRBV11-1; size: -; DNA: TGTGCCAGCAGTTTAAGGGAGGTTCGTCCTGAAGCTTTCTTT; CDR3: CASSLREVRPEAFF
J: TRBJ2-1; D: TRBD2; V: TRBV9; size: -; DNA: TGTGCCAGCAGCGTAGGACTAGCGGGAGGGACCAGAGGTAGCAATGAGCAGTTCTTC; CDR3: CASSVGLAGGTRGSNEQFF
J: TRBJ2-7; D: -; V: TRBV2; size: -; DNA: TGTGCCAGCTCCGAATGGGAAGCCTACGAGCAGTACTTC; CDR3: CASSEWEAYEQYF
J: TRBJ2-3; D: -; V: TRBV19; size: -; DNA: TGTGCCAGTAGTGAGCGCGGCGGGGCAGGTTACACAGATACGCAGTATTTT; CDR3: CASSERGGAGYTDTQYF
J: TRBJ2-2; D: TRBD2; V: TRBV5-8; size: -; DNA: TGTGCCAGCAGGGCCGGGACAGGCTGGACTAGCGGGAGCACCGGGGAGCTGTTTTTT; CDR3: CASRAGTGWTSGSTGELFF
J: TRBJ2-7; D: -; V: TRBV24-1; size: -; DNA: TGTGCCACCAGGGGTCGGGACCACGACGAGCAGTACTTC; CDR3: CATRGRDHDEQYF
J: TRBJ2-7; D: -; V: TRBV27; size: -; DNA: TGTGCCAGCAGTTTGGGCATCTTATACGAGCAGTACTTC; CDR3: CASSLGILYEQYF